This TCR beta chain was recovered during a study of blood T cells in healthy people across ages. Findings and caveats of the study: Naive CD4+ cell counts and diversity both ran higher in long-lived than in aged donors.

The second PCR ran about 6 to 11 cycles with a sample-barcoded 5' primer and J-beta primers. All cDNA molecules were each tagged by a template-switch adaptor with 12 random nucleotides. Samples each returned at least 3 million CDR3-containing paired-end reads. TCRdb analysed the 5' RACE reads with MiXCR anew, one entry per CDR3 protein. The sample lists over a million distinct CDR3 sequences, approximately 43% seen once, with 4% in the top ten. As concerns this clonotype: Its antigen is as yet unknown.

V was shortened by 0 bases and J by 1 base, with 9 bases between the two germline ends. This CDR3 has 15 amino acids. There were healthy Caucasian individuals from Russia, aged roughly 6 to 90, serving as donors. Sequencing was carried out using blood. The clonotype comes from a woman between 18 and 30 years old in good health. V gene TRBV12-3 or TRBV12-4 combines with J gene TRBJ1-1; D not resolved. CDR3 region: CASSLAGQRNTEAFF. The CDR3 DNA is TGTGCCAGCAGTTTAGCAGGGCAGAGGAACACTGAAGCTTTCTTT.